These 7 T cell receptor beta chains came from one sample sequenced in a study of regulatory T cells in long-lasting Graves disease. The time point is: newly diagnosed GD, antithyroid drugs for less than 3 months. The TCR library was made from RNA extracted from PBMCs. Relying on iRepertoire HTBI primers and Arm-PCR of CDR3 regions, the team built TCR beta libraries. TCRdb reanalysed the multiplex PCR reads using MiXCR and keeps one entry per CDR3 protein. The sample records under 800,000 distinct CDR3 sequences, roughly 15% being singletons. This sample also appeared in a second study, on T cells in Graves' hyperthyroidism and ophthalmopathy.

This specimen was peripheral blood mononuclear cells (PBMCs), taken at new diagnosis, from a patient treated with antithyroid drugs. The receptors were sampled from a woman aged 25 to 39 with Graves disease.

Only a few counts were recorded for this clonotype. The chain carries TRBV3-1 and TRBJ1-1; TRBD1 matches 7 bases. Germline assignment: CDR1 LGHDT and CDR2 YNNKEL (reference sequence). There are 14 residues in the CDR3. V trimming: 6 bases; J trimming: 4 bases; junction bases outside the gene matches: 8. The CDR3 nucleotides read TGTGCCAGCAGACAGACAGGGCCAGCCACTGAAGCTTTCTTT. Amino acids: CASRQTGPATEAFF.

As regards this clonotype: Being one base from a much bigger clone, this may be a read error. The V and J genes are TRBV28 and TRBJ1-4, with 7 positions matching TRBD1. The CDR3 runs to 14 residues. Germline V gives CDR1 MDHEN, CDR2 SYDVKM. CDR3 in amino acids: CVSSPGQRHEKLFF. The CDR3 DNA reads TGTGTCAGCAGCCCGGGACAGAGGCATGAAAAACTGTTTTTT.

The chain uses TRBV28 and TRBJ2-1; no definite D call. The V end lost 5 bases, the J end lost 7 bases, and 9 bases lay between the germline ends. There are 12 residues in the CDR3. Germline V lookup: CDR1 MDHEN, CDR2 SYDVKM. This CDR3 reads CASSAHPNEQFF. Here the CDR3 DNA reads TGTGCCAGCAGTGCACATCCTAATGAGCAGTTCTTC.

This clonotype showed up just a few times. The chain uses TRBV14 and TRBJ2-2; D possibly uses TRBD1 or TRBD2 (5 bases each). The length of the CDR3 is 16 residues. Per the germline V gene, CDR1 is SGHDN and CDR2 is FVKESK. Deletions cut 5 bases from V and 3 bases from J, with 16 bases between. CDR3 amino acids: CASSANRGGYTGELFF. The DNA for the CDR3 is TGTGCCAGCAGCGCCAACCGGGGCGGCTACACCGGGGAGCTGTTTTTT.

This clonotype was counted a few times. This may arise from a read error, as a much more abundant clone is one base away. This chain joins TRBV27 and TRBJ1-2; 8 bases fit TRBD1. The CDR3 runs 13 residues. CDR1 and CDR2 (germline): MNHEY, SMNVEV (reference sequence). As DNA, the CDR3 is TGTGCCTGCAGTATGACAGGGGAGAATGGCTACACCTTC. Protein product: CACSMTGENGYTF.

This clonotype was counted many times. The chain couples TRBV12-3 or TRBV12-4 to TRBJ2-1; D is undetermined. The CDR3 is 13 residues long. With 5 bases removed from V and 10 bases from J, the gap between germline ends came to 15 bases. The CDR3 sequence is CASSPSPAMEQFF. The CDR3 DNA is TGTGCCAGCAGTCCCTCCCCCGCCATGGAGCAGTTCTTC.

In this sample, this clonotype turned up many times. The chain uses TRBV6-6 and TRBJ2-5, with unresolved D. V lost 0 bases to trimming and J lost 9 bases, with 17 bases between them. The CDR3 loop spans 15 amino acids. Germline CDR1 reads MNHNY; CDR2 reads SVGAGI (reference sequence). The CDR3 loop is CASSYSTSSSRAQYF. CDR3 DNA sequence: TGTGCCAGCAGTTACTCGACCTCCAGTAGTAGGGCCCAGTACTTC.